The source of this T cell receptor (beta chain) is a study of T-cell reconstitution after alpha-beta-depleted transplantation in children. Broader study findings: Expanded graft clones numbering several hundred reportedly gave rise to alpha-beta T cells about two months after transplant. Once a year had passed after transplant, T-cell counts and diversity came mostly from newly produced T cells. Recipient T cells and thymic progenitors that survived gave rise to the high TCRbeta diversity observed at day 60 in some patients.

The library targeted TCRbeta and was prepared with unique molecular identifiers. A single record per CDR3 protein comes from TCRdb applying MiXCR to the PCR reads. The sample includes around 700,000 distinct CDR3 sequences, roughly 14% of them seen just once. This clonotype has a handful of counts. Its antigen is undetermined. Germline CDR1 reads SGHTA; CDR2 reads FQGTGA. This CDR3 is 16 amino acids long. Trimming left V 1 base short and J 2 bases short, with 13 bases between. This clonotype was obtained from a girl aged 2 to 10 with congenital amegakaryocytic thrombocytopenia, due to receive a stem cell transplant. The rearrangement links TRBV7-3 to TRBJ2-3; tentative D call: TRBD2 (6 bases). The sequences come from PBMCs, collected before TCRalphabeta/CD19-depleted stem cell transplant. This CDR3 is CASSLKRDSSTDTQYF. The CDR3 nucleotides are TGTGCCAGCAGCTTAAAACGGGACTCCTCCACAGATACGCAGTATTTT.